This T cell receptor (beta chain) was found in a study of T-cell reconstitution after alpha-beta-depleted transplantation in children. The CDR3 has 16 residues. Trimming took off 4 bases at V and 0 bases at J, with 9 bases between the two ends. Germline V CDR1 and CDR2: KGHDR, SFDVKD. Preparing the TCRbeta library involved the use of unique molecular identifiers. TCRdb recomputed calls from the PCR reads with MiXCR, one row per CDR3 protein. The sample lists over 550,000 distinct CDR3 sequences, about 10% occurring once. This TCR was recovered from a human donor who donated a stem cell graft to a child with acute myeloid leukemia. The V gene is TRBV24-1, the J gene TRBJ2-6; no clear D. The input for sequencing was PBMCs from the stem cell graft donor, taken from the stem cell graft. CDR3 amino acids: CATSDPGSSGANVLTF. The CDR3 DNA reads TGTGCCACCAGTGACCCCGGTAGCTCTGGGGCCAACGTCCTGACTTTC.